This T cell receptor beta chain was documented in a study of shared clonotypes between healthy human individuals. With V trimmed by 7 bases and J by 0 bases, 3 bases remained unmatched. CDR3 length: 14 amino acids. Germline loops: CDR1 SEHNR, CDR2 FQNEAQ (reference sequence). Study-wide points: Clonotype sharing among donors likely depends on sequencing depth.

About 32,000 T cell genomes (around 300 ng DNA) went into each PBMC replicate. Authors' processing steps: In the immunoSEQ data, sequences were junction-only and lacked quality scores, so filtering differed. Sequencing was performed with immunoSEQ multiplex PCR; in TCRdb, only in-frame clones are kept and a portion is missing. Clone size and the V and J calls come from that table; the DNA yielded D and trimming. The sample includes roughly 500,000 clones, approximately 80% of them seen just once. Donors had no recently reported acute infections or vaccinations and were HIV-negative. A remark on this clone: Its specificity is unknown.

The sequenced sample consisted of PBMCs. This sequence joins TRBV7-9 and TRBJ2-3; 8 bases fit TRBD2. This receptor was obtained from a woman in her thirties or forties in good health. Some clones in this sample may be carry-over from other donors' samples. The CDR3 DNA sequence: TGTGCCAGCACCGCGGGGGGTAGCACAGATACGCAGTATTTT. It specifies CASTAGGSTDTQYF.